This T cell receptor (beta chain) is from a study of blood T cell repertoires in COVID-19. Clones were read by immunoSEQ multiplex PCR, and TCRdb kept only the in-frame ones, dropping some. Of about 230,000 clones in the sample, 65% to 85% are singletons; the top ten hold roughly 9.4%. The CDR3 spans 16 residues. V was cut by 0 bases and J by 2 bases, with 8 bases left in between. Per the germline V gene, CDR1 is MNHEY and CDR2 is SVGEGT. This sequence was found in a man between 40 and 49 years old with active or convalescent COVID-19. The chain recombines TRBV6-2 or TRBV6-3 with TRBJ1-6; D ambiguous. The source material was peripheral blood. CDR3 sequence (DNA): TGTGCCAGCAGTTACTCCTCCGGGACCTATAATTCACCCCTCCACTTT. Residues: CASSYSSGTYNSPLHF.